This TCR beta chain comes out of a study of blood T cell repertoires in COVID-19. Germline V lookup: CDR1 SGHNT, CDR2 YYREEE (reference sequence). The CDR3 has 12 residues. Trimming removed 4 bases at V and 6 bases at J, with 11 bases between. The assay was immunoSEQ multiplex PCR, and TCRdb's table has in-frame clones only and misses some. This table holds roughly 440,000 clones, about 91% found once. The source of this sequence is a woman aged 45-60 years with COVID-19, enrolled during active disease. The chain joins TRBV5-4 to TRBJ2-7; maybe TRBD1 (6 bases). Material for sequencing was peripheral blood. This CDR3 reads CASSTGGGEQYF. DNA for the CDR3: TGTGCCAGCAGCACTGGGGGCGGCGAGCAGTACTTC.